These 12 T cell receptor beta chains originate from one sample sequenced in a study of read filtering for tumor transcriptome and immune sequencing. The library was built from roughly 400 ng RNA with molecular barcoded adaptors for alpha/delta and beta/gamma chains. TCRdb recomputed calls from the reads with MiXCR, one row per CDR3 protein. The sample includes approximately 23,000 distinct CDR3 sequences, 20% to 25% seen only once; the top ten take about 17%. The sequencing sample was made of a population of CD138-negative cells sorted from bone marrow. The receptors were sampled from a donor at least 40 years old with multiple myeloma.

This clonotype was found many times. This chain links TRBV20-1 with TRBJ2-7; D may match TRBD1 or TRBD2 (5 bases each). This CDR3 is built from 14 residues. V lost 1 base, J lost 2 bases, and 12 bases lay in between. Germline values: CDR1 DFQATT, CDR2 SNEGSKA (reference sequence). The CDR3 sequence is CSARGDPAPYEQYF. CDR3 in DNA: TGCAGTGCTAGAGGGGACCCCGCACCCTACGAGCAGTACTTC.

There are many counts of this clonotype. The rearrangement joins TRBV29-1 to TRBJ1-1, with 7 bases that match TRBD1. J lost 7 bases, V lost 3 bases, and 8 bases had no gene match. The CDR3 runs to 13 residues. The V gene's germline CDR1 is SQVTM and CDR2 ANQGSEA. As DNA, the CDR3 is TGCAGCGTTGAGGTAGGGACAGCGCGTGAAGCTTTCTTT. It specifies CSVEVGTAREAFF.

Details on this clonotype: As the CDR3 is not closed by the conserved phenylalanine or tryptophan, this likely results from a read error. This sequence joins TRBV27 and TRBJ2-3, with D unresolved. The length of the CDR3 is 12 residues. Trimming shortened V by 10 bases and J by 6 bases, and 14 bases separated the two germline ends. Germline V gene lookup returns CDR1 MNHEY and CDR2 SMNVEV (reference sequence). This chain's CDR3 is CATNRFPDTQYL. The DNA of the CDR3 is TGTGCCACCAATAGATTCCCGGATACGCAGTATCTT.

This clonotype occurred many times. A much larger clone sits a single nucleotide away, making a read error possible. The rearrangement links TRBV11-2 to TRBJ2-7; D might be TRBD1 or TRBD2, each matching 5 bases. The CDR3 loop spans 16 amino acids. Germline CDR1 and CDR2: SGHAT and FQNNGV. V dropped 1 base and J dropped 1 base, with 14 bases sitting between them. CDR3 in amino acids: CASSLGSGPDSYEQYF. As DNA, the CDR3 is TGTGCCAGCAGCTTAGGATCGGGACCCGATTCCTACGAGCAGTACTTC.

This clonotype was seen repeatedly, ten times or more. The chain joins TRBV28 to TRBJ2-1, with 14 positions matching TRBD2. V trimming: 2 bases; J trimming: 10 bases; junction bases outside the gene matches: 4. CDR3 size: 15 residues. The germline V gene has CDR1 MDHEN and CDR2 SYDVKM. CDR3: CASSLGTSGSIEQFF. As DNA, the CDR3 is TGTGCCAGCAGTTTAGGGACTAGCGGGAGCATCGAGCAGTTCTTC.

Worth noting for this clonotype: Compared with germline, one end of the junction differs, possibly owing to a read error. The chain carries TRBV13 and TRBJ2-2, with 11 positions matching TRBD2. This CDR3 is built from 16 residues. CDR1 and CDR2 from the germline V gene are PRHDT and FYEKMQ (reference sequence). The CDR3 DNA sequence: TGTGCCAGCATCCTTAGCGGGAGGGCGAGCACCGGGGGGCTGTTTTTT. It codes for CASILSGRASTGGLFF.

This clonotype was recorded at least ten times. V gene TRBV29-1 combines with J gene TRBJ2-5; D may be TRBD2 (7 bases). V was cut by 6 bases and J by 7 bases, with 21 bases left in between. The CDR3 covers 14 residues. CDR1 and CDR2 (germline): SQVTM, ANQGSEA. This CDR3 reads CSVGEGVWSGTQYF. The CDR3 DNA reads TGCAGCGTGGGGGAGGGGGTGTGGAGCGGGACCCAGTACTTC.

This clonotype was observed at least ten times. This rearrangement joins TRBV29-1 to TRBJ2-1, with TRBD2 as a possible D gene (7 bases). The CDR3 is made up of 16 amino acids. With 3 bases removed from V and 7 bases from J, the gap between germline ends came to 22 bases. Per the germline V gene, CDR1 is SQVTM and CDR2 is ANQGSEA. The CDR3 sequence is CSVEGGGGRVRNEQFF. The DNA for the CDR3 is TGCAGCGTTGAGGGGGGCGGCGGGAGAGTGCGGAATGAGCAGTTCTTC.

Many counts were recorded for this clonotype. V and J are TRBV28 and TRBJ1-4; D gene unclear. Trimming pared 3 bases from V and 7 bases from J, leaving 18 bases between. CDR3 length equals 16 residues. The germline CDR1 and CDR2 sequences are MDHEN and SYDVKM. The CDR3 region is CASSFAGNVGGEKLFF. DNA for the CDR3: TGTGCCAGCAGTTTCGCGGGGAATGTCGGCGGTGAAAAACTGTTTTTT. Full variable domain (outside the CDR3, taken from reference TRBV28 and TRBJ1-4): DVKVTQSSRYLVKRTGEKVFLECVQDMDHENMFWYRQDPGLGLRLIYFSYDVKMKEKGDIPEGYSVSREKKERFSLILESASTNQTSMYLCASSFAGNVGGEKLFFGSGTQLSVL.

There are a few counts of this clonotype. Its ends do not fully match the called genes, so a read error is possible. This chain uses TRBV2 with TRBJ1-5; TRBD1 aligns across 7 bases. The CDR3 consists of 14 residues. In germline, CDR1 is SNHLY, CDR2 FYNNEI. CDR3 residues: CASREDRANQPQHF. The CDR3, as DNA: TGTGCCAGCAGGGAAGACAGGGCCAATCAGCCCCAGCATTTT.

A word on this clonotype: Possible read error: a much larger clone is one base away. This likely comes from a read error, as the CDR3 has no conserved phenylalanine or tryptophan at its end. The CDR3 coding sequence is TGTGCCAGCAGCTTAATGGGACAGGGCAGCACCGGGGAGCTGTTTCTT. It specifies CASSLMGQGSTGELFL. The chain is built from TRBV7-3 and TRBJ2-2, with 9 bases matching TRBD1. Unmatched junction bases numbered 4, after V lost 1 base and J lost 4 bases. This CDR3 region has 16 residues. Germline loops: CDR1 SGHTA, CDR2 FQGTGA.

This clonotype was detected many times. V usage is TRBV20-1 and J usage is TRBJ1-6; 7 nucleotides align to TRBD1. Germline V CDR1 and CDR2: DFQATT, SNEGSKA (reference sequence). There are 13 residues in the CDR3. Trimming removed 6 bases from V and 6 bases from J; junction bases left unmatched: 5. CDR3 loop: CSARGQPNSPLHF. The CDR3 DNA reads TGCAGTGCGCGGGGACAGCCTAATTCACCCCTCCACTTT.